Following are 26 T cell receptor beta chains from one sample sequenced in a study of CD8 T cells in ankylosing spondylitis. Using its own MiXCR run on the 5' RACE reads, TCRdb lists one record per CDR3 protein. The profile shows under 250,000 distinct CDR3 sequences, 10% to 13% of them singletons. What was sequenced was blood, either unsorted or a sorted T cell fraction (not recorded which). These receptors were taken from a male donor with ankylosing spondylitis or in good health (not recorded which).

This clonotype appeared once. A much larger clone is a single base away; this may be a read error. The J gene is TRBJ2-7, the V gene TRBV20-1; the match to TRBD1 covers 7 bases. V trimming: 5 bases; J trimming: 2 bases; junction bases outside the gene matches: 6. From germline, CDR1 is DFQATT and CDR2 SNEGSKA (reference sequence). This CDR3 spans 13 amino acids. The DNA of the CDR3 is TGCAGTGCTTCGGGGACAGCGCCCTACGAGCAGTACTTC. Translating it yields CSASGTAPYEQYF.

This clonotype was detected many times. V is TRBV6-1 and J is TRBJ1-6; D might be TRBD1 (6 bases). V lost 1 base and J lost 10, with 11 bases in between. Germline V CDR1 and CDR2: MNHNS, SASEGT. This CDR3 is built from 14 residues. In DNA form, the CDR3 reads TGTGCCAGCAGTGAAGACGGGGGCCGGTCACCCCTCCACTTT. Residues: CASSEDGGRSPLHF.

Ten or more counts support this clonotype. The chain has TRBV5-1 and TRBJ2-5; 8 nucleotides agree with TRBD1. The germline V gene encodes CDR1 SGHRS and CDR2 YFSETQ. The CDR3 runs to 15 residues. The junction had 10 bases not matched to a gene; V was cut back by 4 bases and J by 5 bases. The CDR3, as DNA: TGCGCCAGCAGCCCGGACAGGGCTTGGAGTGAGACCCAGTACTTC. This sequence encodes CASSPDRAWSETQYF.

This chain links TRBV3-1 with TRBJ2-2, with D possibly being TRBD1 or TRBD2 (5 bases each). V dropped 6 bases and J dropped 5 bases, with 10 bases sitting between them. Germline V gene data show CDR1 as LGHDT and CDR2 as YNNKEL (reference sequence). This CDR3 is built from 13 residues. Here the CDR3 reads CASRTGRTGELFF. The CDR3 DNA is TGTGCCAGCAGGACGGGGCGGACCGGGGAGCTGTTTTTT.

V gene TRBV6-1 combines with J gene TRBJ2-1, with 9 bases fitting TRBD1. The junction had 6 bases not matched to a gene; V was cut back by 6 bases and J by 3 bases. The CDR3 has 15 amino acids. Germline lookup yields CDR1 MNHNS and CDR2 SASEGT. The CDR3 reads CASRTGQGNYNEQFF. The CDR3 nucleotides are TGTGCCAGCAGGACGGGACAGGGAAACTACAATGAGCAGTTCTTC.

With regard to this clonotype: A much bigger clone sits one base away, suggesting this may be a read error. The chain combines TRBV30 with TRBJ2-2; D is unclear. The CDR3 spans 11 residues. Germline lookup yields CDR1 GTSNPN and CDR2 SVGIG (reference sequence). CDR3: CVWSAWGELFF. The CDR3 DNA follows: TGTGTCTGGAGTGCCTGGGGGGAGCTGTTTTTT.

This clonotype was detected ten times or more. The chain recombines TRBV12-3 or TRBV12-4 with TRBJ2-1, with D unclear. The V end was cut by 6 bases, the J end by 0 bases, with 15 bases between. The CDR3 covers 16 residues. The CDR3 here is CASSSGRQPSYNEQFF. The CDR3 region has the DNA TGTGCCAGCAGCTCAGGACGGCAGCCCTCCTACAATGAGCAGTTCTTC.

This clonotype was seen repeatedly, ten times or more. The V and J genes are TRBV6-1 and TRBJ2-1; D is unclear. The ends were cut back, 4 bases at V and 0 bases at J, with 22 bases in the middle. The CDR3 runs to 19 residues. Per germline, CDR1 MNHNS and CDR2 SASEGT. CDR3 sequence: CASSANPLQPLGSYNEQFF. CDR3 nucleotide sequence: TGTGCCAGCAGTGCAAACCCCCTTCAGCCCCTAGGCTCCTACAATGAGCAGTTCTTC.

This clonotype was counted ten times or more. V usage is TRBV4-1 and J usage is TRBJ1-1; D might be TRBD1 (5 bases). This CDR3 has 16 residues. With 0 bases removed from V and 1 base from J, the gap between germline ends came to 12 bases. Germline-derived CDR1 and CDR2 are MGHRA and YSYEKL. The CDR3 protein is CASSQDMGRRNTEAFF. The CDR3 DNA reads as TGCGCCAGCAGCCAAGATATGGGACGGCGGAACACTGAAGCTTTCTTT.

This clonotype was seen many times. The rearrangement joins TRBV12-3 or TRBV12-4 to TRBJ2-3; TRBD2 might be the D (6 bases). The germline V and J ends were trimmed by 3 bases and 2 bases, with 12 bases remaining between them. This CDR3 has 15 residues. The DNA for the CDR3 is TGTGCCAGCAGTTTTGCTCGCGGGATCACAGATACGCAGTATTTT. This sequence encodes CASSFARGITDTQYF.

In its sample, this clonotype was seen many times. The chain joins TRBV20-1 to TRBJ2-6, with D perhaps given as TRBD1 or TRBD2 (5 bases each). Trimming pared 6 bases from V and 0 bases from J, leaving 18 bases between. This CDR3 contains 17 residues. Per germline, CDR1 DFQATT and CDR2 SNEGSKA (reference sequence). CDR3 DNA sequence: TGCAGTGCCCGCCGGGGCACAGACCCCTCTGGGGCCAACGTCCTGACTTTC. Its protein product is CSARRGTDPSGANVLTF.

This chain joins TRBV30 and TRBJ1-2; D unclear. The V gene lost 2 bases and the J gene lost 1 base, with 2 bases spanning the gap. The CDR3 extends over 11 amino acids. CDR1 is GTSNPN and CDR2 is SVGIG in the germline V gene (reference sequence). The CDR3 here is CAWSNNYGYTF. CDR3 coding DNA: TGTGCCTGGAGTAATAACTATGGCTACACCTTC.

This clonotype was detected ten times or more. The chain combines TRBV20-1 with TRBJ1-6, with 8 bases aligning to TRBD1. CDR3 length: 13 residues. V lost 5 bases and J lost 8; bases outside the gene matches: 5. In germline, CDR1 is DFQATT, CDR2 SNEGSKA (reference sequence). CDR3: CSASQGADSPLHF. CDR3 nucleotide sequence: TGCAGTGCTTCCCAGGGGGCGGATTCACCCCTCCACTTT.

V gene TRBV10-1 combines with J gene TRBJ2-3; 13 bases line up with TRBD2. The junction had 7 bases not matched to a gene; V was cut back by 6 bases and J by 4 bases. Germline values: CDR1 WNHNN, CDR2 SYGVQD (reference sequence). This CDR3 is 16 amino acids long. CDR3 sequence reads: CASSLGLAGPADTQYF. The CDR3, as DNA: TGCGCCAGCAGCCTGGGACTAGCGGGACCCGCAGATACGCAGTATTTT.

This clonotype was recorded many times. The chain is built from TRBV5-4 and TRBJ2-7, with 7 bases identical to TRBD1. Germline lookup yields CDR1 SGHNT and CDR2 YYREEE (reference sequence). J lost 3 bases, V lost 2 bases, and 2 bases had no gene match. The CDR3 sequence is 13 residues long. DNA for the CDR3: TGTGCCAGCAGCTTAGACAGGGACTACGAGCAGTACTTC. Its protein is CASSLDRDYEQYF.

This clonotype occurred many times. The chain has TRBV12-3 or TRBV12-4 and TRBJ2-1, with 12 bases aligning to TRBD1. The CDR3 is made up of 15 amino acids. V lost 6 bases, J lost 8 bases, and 8 bases stayed unmatched. The CDR3 nucleotides read TGTGCCAGCAGCCCCGGGACAGGGGGCTGGGATGAGCAGTTCTTC. It specifies CASSPGTGGWDEQFF.

The chain joins TRBV6-5 to TRBJ2-7, with D possibly being TRBD1 (6 bases). Trimming stripped 0 bases from V and 3 bases from J, with 12 bases between. Germline V gene sequence: CDR1 MNHEY, CDR2 SVGAGI. There are 15 residues in the CDR3. CDR3 bases: TGTGCCAGCAGTTACTCGAGCGGCAGGGGCTACGAGCAGTACTTC. Its translation is CASSYSSGRGYEQYF.

This clonotype was picked up many times. V gene TRBV6-2 or TRBV6-3 combines with J gene TRBJ1-1; D remains ambiguous. V lost 5 bases, J lost 0 bases, and 10 bases lay in between. Germline CDR1 reads MNHEY; CDR2 reads SVGEGT. There are 14 residues in the CDR3. The CDR3 loop reads CASSPRTVNTEAFF. CDR3 nucleotide sequence: TGTGCCAGCAGTCCCCGGACGGTGAACACTGAAGCTTTCTTT.

This clonotype was counted a few times. CDR3 bases: TGTGCCAGCAGCTTGCGATCGGATGTTAACTATGGCTACACCTTC. Encoded protein: CASSLRSDVNYGYTF. V is TRBV5-4 and J is TRBJ1-2; no clear D. In germline, CDR1 is SGHNT, CDR2 YYREEE (reference sequence). With 1 base removed from V and 1 base from J, the gap between germline ends came to 11 bases. The CDR3 has 15 amino acids. The full variable domain, rest sourced from reference TRBV5-4 and TRBJ1-2, is ETGVTQSPTHLIKTRGQQVTLRCSSQSGHNTVSWYQQALGQGPQFIFQYYREEENGRGNFPPRFSGLQFPNYSSELNVNALELDDSALYLCASSLRSDVNYGYTFGSGTRLTVV.

In regard to this clonotype: A clone one base away is much larger, so this may be a read error. The chain has TRBV6-2 or TRBV6-3 and TRBJ2-3, with D possibly being TRBD2 (6 bases). Per the germline V gene, CDR1 is MNHEY and CDR2 is SVGEGT. This CDR3 comprises 20 residues. Trimming cost V 2 bases and J 3 bases, with 27 bases left between them. This CDR3 reads CASSYTYEEGSWRGTDTQYF. CDR3 in DNA: TGTGCCAGCAGTTACACTTATGAGGAGGGGTCGTGGCGTGGTACAGATACGCAGTATTTT.

In this sample, this clonotype turned up many times. The chain has TRBV10-3 and TRBJ1-2; the D is unclear. CDR3 length equals 13 residues. Trimming cost V 7 bases and J 3 bases, with 12 bases left between them. From germline, CDR1 is ENHRY and CDR2 SYGVKD. For the CDR3, the DNA is TGTGCCATCAACCACCAGGCAGACTATGGCTACACCTTC. It specifies CAINHQADYGYTF.

To note about this clonotype: A read error may be the cause here, since a much bigger clone is one base away. This sequence joins TRBV20-1 and TRBJ2-1, with TRBD1 matching 7 bases. Germline assignment: CDR1 DFQATT and CDR2 SNEGSKA (reference sequence). CDR3 length: 14 amino acids. The CDR3 coding sequence is TGCAGTGCTACACGACAGGGATCCTACAATGCGCAGTTCTTC. Residues: CSATRQGSYNAQFF.

In its sample, this clonotype was seen many times. The genes are TRBV6-5 and TRBJ1-2; 8 bases align to TRBD1. CDR1 MNHEY and CDR2 SVGAGI come from the germline V gene. Germline trimming cut 6 bases from V and 5 bases from J; bases unmatched to any gene: 2. The CDR3 totals 12 residues. The CDR3 loop is CASRDRVYGYTF. The CDR3 coding sequence is TGTGCCAGCAGGGACAGGGTGTATGGCTACACCTTC.

There are many counts of this clonotype. The chain employs TRBV4-1 and TRBJ1-3; unclear D gene. CDR1 MGHRA and CDR2 YSYEKL come from the germline V gene. V lost 4 bases and J lost 0, with 13 bases in between. The CDR3 covers 16 residues. The CDR3 nucleotides are TGCGCCAGCAGCCCCCCTGGGGTAAACTCTGGAAACACCATATATTTT. This codes for CASSPPGVNSGNTIYF.

The genes are TRBV21-1 and TRBJ2-2; the D call in the table, TRBD2, was not verified against the DNA. TRBV21-1 is flagged as a pseudogene. The length of the CDR3 is 18 residues. CDR3 in amino acids: CASSYGTSGSLNTGELFF. CDR3 nucleotides: TGTGCCAGCTCCTACGGGACTAGCGGGAGTTTGAACACCGGGGAGCTGTTTTTT.

CDR3 loop: CASRFQGGQGSSPLHF. The CDR3 DNA reads TGCGCCAGCAGATTCCAAGGAGGACAGGGGAGTTCACCCCTCCACTTT. V and J are TRBV5-1 and TRBJ1-6, with 9 bases lining up with TRBD1. Germline values: CDR1 SGHRS, CDR2 YFSETQ. V lost 5 bases, J lost 9 bases, and 12 bases stayed unmatched. The CDR3 extends over 16 amino acids. Using reference TRBV5-1 and TRBJ1-6 for the parts outside the CDR3, the full variable domain is KAGVTQTPRYLIKTRGQQVTLSCSPISGHRSVSWYQQTPGQGLQFLFEYFSETQRNKGNFPGRFSGRQFSNSRSEMNVSTLELGDSALYLCASRFQGGQGSSPLHFGNGTRLTVT.